This T cell receptor beta chain was captured in a study of CD8 T cells in Susac syndrome. Germline V gene sequence: CDR1 SGHNT, CDR2 YYREEE (reference sequence). V gave up 4 bases and J gave up 4 bases; unmatched junction bases: 9. CDR3 length equals 16 residues. cDNA came from roughly 0.53 to 1 ug RNA primed by random hexamers. Amplification of TCR beta CDR3 was carried out by immunoSEQ multiplex PCR, which covered 54 Vbeta and 13 Jbeta segments. TCRdb re-analysed the immunoSEQ multiplex PCR reads in MiXCR, keeping a single row per CDR3 protein. The sample carries roughly 300,000 distinct CDR3 sequences, more than 75% recorded once.

The chain couples TRBV5-4 to TRBJ2-1, with TRBD1 matching 9 bases. Sequencing used CD8+ T cells from PBMCs. This clonotype was sampled from a human donor with multiple sclerosis. In nucleotides, the CDR3 is TGTGCCAGCAGCCACGCCTCGGGACAGGGATACAATGAGCAGTTCTTC. The encoded protein is CASSHASGQGYNEQFF. The entire variable domain, with the rest obtained from reference TRBV5-4 and TRBJ2-1, is as follows: ETGVTQSPTHLIKTRGQQVTLRCSSQSGHNTVSWYQQALGQGPQFIFQYYREEENGRGNFPPRFSGLQFPNYSSELNVNALELDDSALYLCASSHASGQGYNEQFFGPGTRLTVL.